The 20 T cell receptor beta chains presented below share a single source sample, sequenced in a study of OX40 agonist ivuxolimab in advanced cancers. The assay was immunoSEQ multiplex PCR, and TCRdb's table has in-frame clones only and misses some. The table shows approximately 69,000 clones, with approximately 94% occurring only once. The source was CD4+ or CD8+ T cells sorted from blood, collected in a trial of the OX40 agonist ivuxolimab. The source of these receptors is an adult with an advanced solid tumor such as melanoma, head and neck, liver or kidney cancer.

The chain joins TRBV12-5 to TRBJ2-4, with 7 bases matching TRBD1. Unmatched junction bases numbered 11, after V lost 2 bases and J lost 1 base. Germline V lookup: CDR1 LGHNT, CDR2 FRNRAP. The CDR3 sequence is 18 residues long. CDR3 loop: CASGLLLQGPRAKNIQYF. The CDR3 DNA sequence: TGTGCTAGTGGTTTGCTCCTACAGGGGCCCCGGGCCAAAAACATTCAGTACTTC.

The chain links TRBV29-1 to TRBJ2-7; 8 bases agree with TRBD2. The V and J ends lost 1 base and 3 bases, in that order; junction bases with no gene match: 5. This CDR3 has 14 amino acids. CDR1 and CDR2 (germline): SQVTM, ANQGSEA. The CDR3 nucleotides read TGCAGCGTTGAAGGTGGGGGGACTAGCTACGAGCAGTACTTC. This sequence encodes CSVEGGGTSYEQYF.

This chain joins TRBV9 and TRBJ1-1; 7 bases are a match to TRBD1. The CDR3 runs to 14 residues. V dropped 6 bases and J dropped 4; count of bases not matched to a gene: 9. Germline lookup yields CDR1 SGDLS and CDR2 YYNGEE. The CDR3 region has the DNA TGTGCCAGCAACCGACAGGCAGGGGGCACTGAAGCTTTCTTT. This translates into CASNRQAGGTEAFF.

The rearrangement uses TRBV19 and TRBJ1-5; TRBD1 might be the D (5 bases). V was shortened by 4 bases and J by 1 base, with 14 bases between the two germline ends. Per the germline V gene, CDR1 is LNHDA and CDR2 is SQIVND (reference sequence). CDR3 length equals 16 residues. The CDR3 DNA reads TGTGCCAGTAGTAGTTCAAGGACACAAAGCAATCAGCCCCAGCATTTT. This sequence encodes CASSSSRTQSNQPQHF.

The rearrangement uses TRBV4-3 and TRBJ2-3; D is unclear. Per the germline V gene, CDR1 is LGHNA and CDR2 is YSLEER. The CDR3 totals 15 residues. V dropped 1 base and J dropped 7 bases, with 15 bases sitting between them. CDR3 in DNA: TGCGCCAGCAGCCAAGTGATGGCGACCCGGAATACGCAGTATTTT. It is translated as CASSQVMATRNTQYF.

The rearrangement links TRBV4-1 to TRBJ2-2; no definite D call. Trimming took 5 bases from V and 3 from J, leaving 10 bases between them. From germline, CDR1 is MGHRA and CDR2 YSYEKL. The length of the CDR3 is 14 residues. In DNA form, the CDR3 reads TGCGCCAGCAGCGAAGGGCCCGACACCGGGGAGCTGTTTTTT. It is translated as CASSEGPDTGELFF.

This clone was recorded once. The J gene is TRBJ2-1, the V gene TRBV27; D is ambiguous. Germline V gene data show CDR1 as MNHEY and CDR2 as SMNVEV (reference sequence). The CDR3 covers 14 residues. V shed 10 bases and J shed 0 bases, with 13 bases lying between them. CDR3 nucleotide sequence: TGTGCCACCAAAGGCTTGGCCTCCTACAATGAGCAGTTCTTC. Protein: CATKGLASYNEQFF.

V and J are TRBV19 and TRBJ2-7; D unclear. Trimming left V 3 bases short and J 4 bases short, with 13 bases between. There are 14 residues in the CDR3. Germline values: CDR1 LNHDA, CDR2 SQIVND (reference sequence). CDR3 nucleotides: TGTGCCAGTAGTATTTACGGATCATTTTACGAGCAGTACTTC. It yields the protein CASSIYGSFYEQYF.

This clone is a singleton in its sample. The chain has TRBV4-1 and TRBJ2-2; a possible D gene is TRBD1 (6 bases). Between the trimmed V and J ends, which lost 1 base and 6 bases, there was a span of 12 bases. The germline gives CDR1 MGHRA, CDR2 YSYEKL. The CDR3 contains 15 residues. CDR3 protein: CASSQAGALAGELFF. DNA for the CDR3: TGCGCCAGCAGCCAAGCAGGGGCCTTGGCCGGGGAGCTGTTTTTT.

The chain employs TRBV7-6 and TRBJ2-1, with D possibly matching TRBD1 (5 bases). V was pared by 1 base and J by 6 bases, with 10 bases between. Germline V CDR1 and CDR2: SGHVS, FNYEAQ. The CDR3 runs 14 residues. Here the CDR3 reads CASSLVGQSNEQFF. CDR3 DNA sequence: TGTGCCAGCAGCTTAGTTGGACAAAGCAATGAGCAGTTCTTC.

V usage is TRBV19 and J usage is TRBJ2-3; 7 nucleotides match TRBD2. Germline V gene data show CDR1 as LNHDA and CDR2 as SQIVND (reference sequence). J lost 1 base, V lost 0 bases, and 7 bases had no gene match. The CDR3 extends over 17 amino acids. This CDR3 is CASSIDVGGGGTDTQYF. The CDR3 DNA reads as TGTGCCAGTAGTATAGATGTGGGCGGGGGAGGCACAGATACGCAGTATTTT.

The chain carries TRBV28 and TRBJ2-7; 8 nucleotides agree with TRBD1. The CDR3 extends over 14 amino acids. V lost 6 bases, J lost 2 bases, and 6 bases stayed unmatched. CDR1 and CDR2 (germline): MDHEN, SYDVKM. DNA for the CDR3: TGTGCCAGCAGGACAGGGGAACCGGCCTACGAGCAGTACTTC. Residues: CASRTGEPAYEQYF.

The V call is TRBV7-2, the J call TRBJ2-1; perhaps TRBD1 as D (5 bases). CDR1 SGHTA and CDR2 FQGNSA come from the germline V gene. V was pared by 5 bases and J by 8 bases, with 22 bases between. CDR3 size: 16 residues. In DNA form, the CDR3 reads TGTGCCAGCAGCCATATGGTCCGCGAAATAGGGGATGAGCAGTTCTTC. It is translated as CASSHMVREIGDEQFF.

V gene TRBV28 combines with J gene TRBJ2-7, with D uncertain. Germline CDR1 MDHEN, CDR2 SYDVKM. This CDR3 has 14 amino acids. V was cut by 6 bases and J by 0 bases, with 12 bases left in between. The DNA for the CDR3 is TGTGCCAGCAGAGTACTACTCTCCTCCTACGAGCAGTACTTC. Its protein product is CASRVLLSSYEQYF.

This chain links TRBV10-3 with TRBJ2-1; TRBD2 agrees at 9 bases. CDR1 is ENHRY and CDR2 is SYGVKD in the germline V gene. V lost 0 bases to trimming and J lost 9 bases; unmatched junction nucleotides: 9. CDR3 length: 16 residues. The CDR3 DNA follows: TGTGCCATCAGTGAGTCTGCGGGGGGGTTGCGGGTTGAGCAGTTCTTC. It translates to CAISESAGGLRVEQFF.

V is TRBV5-6 and J is TRBJ2-1; D tentatively reads TRBD1 or TRBD2 (6 bases each). The germline gives CDR1 SGHDT, CDR2 YYEEEE. The CDR3 covers 16 residues. Deletions cut 1 base from V and 8 bases from J, with 19 bases between. Here the CDR3 DNA reads TGTGCCAGCAGCTTGTATTACCGGGGGCGGGACGATGAGCAGTTCTTC. Encoded protein: CASSLYYRGRDDEQFF.

The V call is TRBV6-5, the J call TRBJ1-5; D is unresolved. This CDR3 has 15 residues. Germline lookup yields CDR1 MNHEY and CDR2 SVGAGI. V was pared by 6 bases and J by 0 bases, with 12 bases between. The CDR3, as DNA: TGTGCCAGCAGCCCCTCAATCAATAGCAATCAGCCCCAGCATTTT. It translates to CASSPSINSNQPQHF.

J is TRBJ2-7 and V is TRBV9; D gene uncertain. The germline V gene has CDR1 SGDLS and CDR2 YYNGEE. This CDR3 spans 12 amino acids. The V and J ends lost 3 bases and 5 bases respectively, with 9 bases between them. CDR3 loop: CASSAIENEQYF. The CDR3 DNA follows: TGTGCCAGCAGCGCTATTGAGAACGAGCAGTACTTC.

J is TRBJ2-3 and V is TRBV29-1; no firm D call. The CDR3 spans 12 residues. V was shortened by 4 bases and J by 3 bases, with 8 bases between the two germline ends. Germline lookup yields CDR1 SQVTM and CDR2 ANQGSEA. Written as DNA, the CDR3 is TGCAGCGTTGCTAAGGATACAGATACGCAGTATTTT. Amino acid sequence: CSVAKDTDTQYF.

The J gene is TRBJ1-2, the V gene TRBV5-6; 7 bases fit TRBD1. The germline V gene has CDR1 SGHDT and CDR2 YYEEEE. CDR3 length equals 13 residues. Trimming cost V 4 bases and J 4 bases; bases outside gene matches: 4. CDR3 DNA: TGTGCCAGCAGCACCGGACAGGCCTATGGCTACACCTTC. The encoded protein is CASSTGQAYGYTF.